Shown below are 20 T cell receptor beta chains from a single sample sequenced in a study of early T cells in non-severe SARS-CoV-2 infection. TCRdb reprocessed the 5' RACE reads with MiXCR, giving one entry per CDR3 protein. This table holds about 67,000 distinct CDR3 sequences, 11% found once. Sequenced material: whole blood. Receptors were obtained from an adult who was a healthcare worker with PCR-confirmed SARS-CoV-2 infection or an uninfected control (not recorded which).

This clonotype was counted a few times. The V gene is TRBV5-5, the J gene TRBJ1-1; 7 positions match TRBD1. V was clipped by 4 bases and J by 8 bases; unmatched bases: 5. The germline CDR1 and CDR2 sequences are SGHKS and YYEKEE (reference sequence). The CDR3 spans 12 residues. The CDR3 nucleotides are TGTGCCAGCAGCCTAATACAGGGGGAAGCTTTCTTT. It is translated as CASSLIQGEAFF.

This clonotype was seen at least ten times. The CDR3 is CASRRDLNQPQHF. Written as DNA, the CDR3 is TGTGCCAGCAGACGGGATTTGAATCAGCCCCAGCATTTT. J is TRBJ1-5 and V is TRBV5-5; D call uncertain. Germline loops: CDR1 SGHKS, CDR2 YYEKEE (reference sequence). The V end lost 5 bases, the J end lost 4 bases, and 10 bases lay between the germline ends. This CDR3 spans 13 amino acids.

CDR3: CASSPWTSGRTGTGELFF. CDR3 coding DNA: TGTGCCAGCAGCCCCTGGACTAGCGGGAGGACGGGCACCGGGGAGCTGTTTTTT. The V and J genes are TRBV7-6 and TRBJ2-2, with TRBD2 identical over 14 bases. Losses at the gene ends were 5 bases for V and 4 bases for J; bases not matched to a gene: 9. The CDR3 is made up of 18 amino acids. Germline assignment: CDR1 SGHVS and CDR2 FNYEAQ.

This clonotype was observed many times. The chain has TRBV20-1 and TRBJ1-5; D ambiguous. Germline-derived CDR1 and CDR2 are DFQATT and SNEGSKA (reference sequence). The CDR3 spans 16 residues. V was pared by 3 bases and J by 0 bases, with 15 bases between. CDR3 nucleotide sequence: TGCAGTGCTAGCCCCCAGGCCGGTTATAGCAATCAGCCCCAGCATTTT. This codes for CSASPQAGYSNQPQHF.

The sample holds many counts of this clonotype. The chain employs TRBV20-1 and TRBJ2-1, with TRBD2 matching over 9 bases. Germline assignment: CDR1 DFQATT and CDR2 SNEGSKA (reference sequence). The trim removed 3 bases at V and 2 bases at J, leaving 5 bases unmatched. This CDR3 is 15 amino acids long. The CDR3: CSARFGGRAYNEQFF. The CDR3 bases are TGCAGTGCTAGGTTTGGCGGGAGGGCCTACAATGAGCAGTTCTTC.

This clonotype appeared a few times. The chain employs TRBV21-1 and TRBJ2-7. TRBV21-1 is shown as a pseudogene. The CDR3 runs to 12 residues. The CDR3 nucleotides read TGTGCCAGCAGCTCTCTCTACCTCGAGCAGTACTTC. Protein sequence: CASSSLYLEQYF.

As regards this clonotype: A much larger clone differs by one base, so this may be a read error. This chain links TRBV3-1 with TRBJ1-2; perhaps TRBD1 as D (5 bases). This CDR3 has 13 amino acids. Germline V gene lookup returns CDR1 LGHDT and CDR2 YNNKEL (reference sequence). CDR3 bases: TGTGCCAGCAGACTACCTGGCGGGGCTGGCTACTCCTTC. Translating gives CASRLPGGAGYSF.

The V and J genes are TRBV11-2 and TRBJ1-1, with 7 bases fitting TRBD1. The CDR3 is made up of 14 amino acids. With 5 bases clipped from V and 5 bases from J, the junction kept 8 bases outside the gene matches. Germline V gives CDR1 SGHAT, CDR2 FQNNGV. The CDR3 loop reads CASSARQGRTEAFF. CDR3 bases: TGTGCCAGCAGCGCGCGACAGGGACGGACTGAAGCTTTCTTT.

This clonotype was recorded many times. The chain recombines TRBV19 with TRBJ2-3, with no clear D. The ends were cut back, 1 base at V and 3 bases at J, with 14 bases in the middle. There are 16 residues in the CDR3. Germline loops: CDR1 LNHDA, CDR2 SQIVND (reference sequence). CDR3 coding DNA: TGTGCCAGTAGTATAGGGAGTGGCGTCAGGACAGATACGCAGTATTTT. This encodes CASSIGSGVRTDTQYF.

The chain combines TRBV12-3 or TRBV12-4 with TRBJ2-3, with 7 bases identical to TRBD1. The trim removed 5 bases at V and 2 bases at J, leaving 7 bases unmatched. The CDR3 is 15 residues long. CDR3 nucleotides: TGTGCCAGCAGTCCAGGACAGGAGAACACAGATACGCAGTATTTT. It encodes CASSPGQENTDTQYF.

This clonotype was seen ten or more times. V usage is TRBV19 and J usage is TRBJ2-6; 9 bases map to TRBD1. The CDR3 runs 16 residues. With 8 bases clipped from V and 0 bases from J, the junction kept 5 bases outside the gene matches. Germline assignment: CDR1 LNHDA and CDR2 SQIVND (reference sequence). CDR3 nucleotides: TGTGCCAGTTCCGGGACAGGGCTCTCTGGGGCCAACGTCCTGACTTTC. Encoded protein: CASSGTGLSGANVLTF.

The chain recombines TRBV9 with TRBJ2-1, with D maybe TRBD1 (5 bases). V shed 3 bases and J shed 3 bases, with 10 bases lying between them. The CDR3 sequence is 14 residues long. Germline CDR1 reads SGDLS; CDR2 reads YYNGEE. CDR3 in amino acids: CASSADSYYNEQFF. The CDR3 region has the DNA TGTGCCAGCAGCGCTGACAGTTACTACAATGAGCAGTTCTTC.

This clonotype showed up many times. This sequence joins TRBV30 and TRBJ2-1; 14 positions agree with TRBD2. Trimming took 0 bases from V and 7 from J; bases not matched to a gene: 5. The CDR3 spans 16 residues. The germline V gene encodes CDR1 GTSNPN and CDR2 SVGIG (reference sequence). DNA for the CDR3: TGTGCCTGGAGTGTAGGGACTAGCGGGAGTAGGAATGAGCAGTTCTTC. Its protein product is CAWSVGTSGSRNEQFF.

This clonotype was counted many times. V gene TRBV10-3 combines with J gene TRBJ2-3, with TRBD2 matching over 9 bases. This CDR3 spans 17 amino acids. Trimming removed 3 bases from V and 0 bases from J; junction bases left unmatched: 7. Germline-derived CDR1 and CDR2 are ENHRY and SYGVKD. CDR3 amino acids: CAISELVAGVSTDTQYF. CDR3 DNA: TGTGCCATCAGTGAATTGGTAGCGGGAGTCAGCACAGATACGCAGTATTTT.

This clonotype has ten or more counts. This chain joins TRBV9 and TRBJ2-3, with D possibly being TRBD2 (5 bases). Per the germline V gene, CDR1 is SGDLS and CDR2 is YYNGEE. The length of the CDR3 is 17 residues. Deletions cut 4 bases from V and 4 bases from J, with 22 bases between. The DNA for the CDR3 is TGTGCCAGCAGCCCGACGACTAATATCTGGTCGGCAGATACGCAGTATTTT. Translating it yields CASSPTTNIWSADTQYF.

The chain employs TRBV6-5 and TRBJ2-1, with a tentative D call TRBD2 (6 bases). The CDR3 length is 15 residues. Germline-derived CDR1 and CDR2 are MNHEY and SVGAGI. V dropped 6 bases and J dropped 2 bases, with 14 bases sitting between them. The DNA of the CDR3 is TGTGCCAGCAGGGAGGGGAGCGGCCCCTACAATGAGCAGTTCTTC. Protein sequence: CASREGSGPYNEQFF.

This clonotype was seen a few times. This sequence joins TRBV20-1 and TRBJ2-3; TRBD2 aligns across 10 bases. This CDR3 has 14 residues. J was trimmed by 4 bases and V by 6 bases; bases with no gene match: 7. CDR1 DFQATT and CDR2 SNEGSKA come from the germline V gene (reference sequence). CDR3 in amino acids: CSAPRTSGADTQYF. The CDR3 DNA reads TGCAGTGCCCCCAGGACTAGCGGAGCAGATACGCAGTATTTT.

This sequence joins TRBV29-1 and TRBJ2-7, with a possible D match to TRBD2 (7 bases). This CDR3 is built from 11 residues. Trimming pared 5 bases from V and 5 bases from J, leaving 10 bases between. Germline CDR1 reads SQVTM; CDR2 reads ANQGSEA. The chain's CDR3 is CSVSGGHEQYF. The CDR3 DNA is TGCAGCGTTTCGGGGGGCCACGAGCAGTACTTC.

The chain has TRBV29-1 and TRBJ2-1; maybe TRBD2 (5 bases). CDR1 and CDR2 from the germline V gene are SQVTM and ANQGSEA. The CDR3 covers 12 residues. V lost 6 bases and J 10 bases, leaving 16 bases between the germline ends. The CDR3 bases are TGCAGCGTCCGACGCGAGGGCAACGAGCAGTTCTTC. It encodes CSVRREGNEQFF.

This clonotype was seen at least ten times. This chain connects TRBV6-6 to TRBJ2-7; 12 bases are shared with TRBD1. The CDR3 runs 13 residues. Germline V lookup: CDR1 MNHNY, CDR2 SVGAGI (reference sequence). V lost 5 bases and J lost 10; bases outside the gene matches: 6. CDR3 amino acids: CASSDRDRGHQYF. Written as DNA, the CDR3 is TGTGCCAGCAGTGACCGGGACAGGGGGCATCAGTACTTC.